Given below is one TCR beta chain in context. Antigen specificity is unknown. TRB rearrangements were amplified by multiplex PCR with BIOMED2 TRB-A/B primers. TCRdb ran MiXCR on the multiplex PCR reads and lists one entry per CDR3 protein. The table has more than 13,000 distinct CDR3 sequences, 29% seen once; the top ten hold 7%. This sample stems from a study of T and B cells in COVID-19 patients. About the study: Peripheral blood came from COVID-19 patients with active infection or after recovery. Of more than 19 active-infection patients, under 15 were critically ill with mechanical ventilation or extracorporeal membrane oxygenation.

The CDR3 covers 14 residues. The V and J ends lost 10 bases and 0 bases respectively, with 16 bases between them. Germline V gene lookup returns CDR1 MDHEN and CDR2 SYDVKM. Each TRB amplification used roughly 220-550 ng of genomic DNA from blood. Study outcomes and limitations: Active COVID-19 showed highly clonal TRB repertoires; recovery showed diversity and richness above healthy donors. Patients with COVID-19 reportedly showed strongly skewed T cell receptor beta variable and joining gene usage.

The clonotype originates from a human donor who had recovered from COVID-19. The chain joins TRBV28 to TRBJ2-7; D is perhaps TRBD1 or TRBD2 (5 bases each). Source material: blood. In nucleotides, the CDR3 is TGTGCCACCCGAGGGGAATTAAGCTCCTACGAGCAGTACTTC. Its protein is CATRGELSSYEQYF. Using reference TRBV28 and TRBJ2-7 for the parts outside the CDR3, the full variable domain is DVKVTQSSRYLVKRTGEKVFLECVQDMDHENMFWYRQDPGLGLRLIYFSYDVKMKEKGDIPEGYSVSREKKERFSLILESASTNQTSMYLCATRGELSSYEQYFGPGTRLTVT.